This T cell receptor beta chain originates from a study of blood T cell repertoires in COVID-19. About the study: There were acute and convalescent COVID-19 samples, and they came from the United States, Italy and Spain. PBMCs, B-cell-depleted T cells, or T cells provided the cDNA or gDNA that made up the material.

Per the original methods: Reference gene primer amplification gave nucleated cell count estimates. Libraries were prepared by immunoSEQ multiplex PCR; TCRdb keeps only in-frame clonotypes and omits some of them. From that table come the V and J calls and clone size; the DNA was used to work out D and trimming. The sample yields about 17,000 clones, approximately 80% seen once. Between the trimmed V and J ends, which lost 6 bases and 1 base, there was a span of 12 bases. Germline V gene sequence: CDR1 MNHEY, CDR2 SVGAGI. This CDR3 has 14 residues. Sequenced material: peripheral blood. The chain joins TRBV6-5 to TRBJ1-1; tentative D call: TRBD1 (6 bases). The sequence derives from a man aged 80 or over with acute or convalescent COVID-19. The CDR3, as DNA: TGTGCCAGCAGCCCAAGGGGGTCGAACACTGAAGCTTTCTTT. Its translation is CASSPRGSNTEAFF.